This T cell receptor beta chain was retrieved from a study of blood T cell repertoires in COVID-19. About the study: Samples of COVID-19 (acute and convalescent) were obtained from the United States, Italy and Spain. T cells, B-cell-depleted T cells, or PBMCs supplied cDNA or gDNA.

The CDR3 is 15 amino acids. J gave up 6 bases and V 5 bases, and 4 bases lay outside the gene matches. The germline V gene has CDR1 SGHTA and CDR2 FQGNSA. Under the authors' procedure: Amplification of reference gene primers provided the estimated nucleated cell counts. Data came from immunoSEQ multiplex PCR; TCRdb stores just in-frame clones and leaves some out. V, J and clone size are taken as reported in that table, and D and trimming were inferred from the DNA itself. The data show under 170,000 clones, with about nine tenths seen just once and about 4% held by the top ten. The sequence was obtained from a woman aged 55-69 years with active or convalescent COVID-19. The chain recombines TRBV7-2 with TRBJ2-1; 13 nucleotides match TRBD2. The sample was peripheral blood. The CDR3, as DNA: TGTGCCAGCAGCCCTAGGACTAGCGGGGGCAATGAGCAGTTCTTC. Residues: CASSPRTSGGNEQFF.